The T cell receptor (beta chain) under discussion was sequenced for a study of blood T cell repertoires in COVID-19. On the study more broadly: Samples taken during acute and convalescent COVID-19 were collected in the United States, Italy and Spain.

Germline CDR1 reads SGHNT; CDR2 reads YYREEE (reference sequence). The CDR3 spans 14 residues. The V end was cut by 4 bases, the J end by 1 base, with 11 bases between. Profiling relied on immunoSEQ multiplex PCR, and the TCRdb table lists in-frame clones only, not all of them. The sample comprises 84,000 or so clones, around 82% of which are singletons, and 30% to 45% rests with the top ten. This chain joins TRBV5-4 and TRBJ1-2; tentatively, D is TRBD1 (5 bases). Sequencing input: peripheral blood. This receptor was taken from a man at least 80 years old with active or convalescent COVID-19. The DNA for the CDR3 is TGTGCCAGCAGCGTGCAGACAGTTAACTATGGCTACACCTTC. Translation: CASSVQTVNYGYTF.